These T cell receptor beta chains were read from a single sample in a study of CD8+CD57+ T cells in acquired aplastic anemia. Using its own MiXCR run on the reads, TCRdb lists one record per CDR3 protein. The data show about 130,000 distinct CDR3 sequences, 48% seen once. The sample taken for sequencing was sorted CD4+, CD8+, or CD8+CD57+ T cells (not recorded which) from PBMCs. These receptors came from a human donor in good health, serving as a control. Both conserved end residues are part of each CDR3. The order of the fields is J gene, V gene, clone size, D gene, CDR3 DNA, CDR3 protein. The D gene is left open where the match is weak. Clone size is not always given. Where it is, it says once, few, many or a class for expanded clones.

TRBJ1-4,TRBV6-5,many,TRBD1,TGTGCCAGCAGTTACTCGGGGACAGGGGGTGAAAAACTGTTTTTT,CASSYSGTGGEKLFF
TRBJ2-5,TRBV7-3,-,TRBD2,TGTGCCAGCAGCTCCCCGGGACTAGCGGGGGTGGAGACCCAGTACTTC,CASSSPGLAGVETQYF
TRBJ2-1,TRBV7-8,once,-,TGTGCCAGCAGCCTACCCGGGGAATTCTACAATGAGCAGTTCTTC,CASSLPGEFYNEQFF
TRBJ2-1,TRBV2,few,-,TGTGCCAGCAGTGGAGGGCAAGGTGAGCAGTTCTTC,CASSGGQGEQFF
TRBJ2-3,TRBV2,-,TRBD2,TGTGCCAGCAGGGAGACTAGCGGGGGGGCCGACGCAGATACGCAGTATTTT,CASRETSGGADADTQYF
TRBJ1-3,TRBV19,once,-,TGTGCCAGTCAAGGGCCTTACTCTGGAAACACCATATATTTT,CASQGPYSGNTIYF
TRBJ1-2,TRBV2,many,-,TGTGCCAGCAGTGACCCAGGGGACATAAACTATGGCTACACCTTC,CASSDPGDINYGYTF
TRBJ2-3,TRBV7-3,many,TRBD1,TGTGCCAGCAGCTTAAGTGGGACAGGGCTAGGGGATACGCAGTATTTT,CASSLSGTGLGDTQYF
TRBJ2-3,TRBV5-4,many,TRBD1,TGTGCCAGCAGCTCACCCCGGGACAGGGGAACAGATACGCAGTATTTT,CASSSPRDRGTDTQYF
TRBJ2-3,TRBV19,many,TRBD1,TGTGCCAGTAGTATCCAGACAGGGGGCCTTAAAGATACGCAGTATTTT,CASSIQTGGLKDTQYF
TRBJ2-1,TRBV20-1,-,TRBD2,TGCAGTGCCAAACTAGCGGGGGGCTGGGTTGAGCAGTTCTTC,CSAKLAGGWVEQFF
TRBJ2-5,TRBV15,-,TRBD2,TGTGCCACCAGCAGAGCGACTAGCGGGGGAACCGGGGAGACCCAGTACTTC,CATSRATSGGTGETQYF
TRBJ2-2,TRBV24-1,-,-,TGTGCCACCAGCAGGGACCTCGCATTTTCCGGGGAGCTGTTTTTT,CATSRDLAFSGELFF
TRBJ1-6,TRBV9,-,-,TGTGCCAGCAGATGGGGGGGAGGGAATTCACCCCTCCACTTT,CASRWGGGNSPLHF
TRBJ1-1,TRBV19,-,-,TGTGCCAGTAGTATCGCGAGGGGGGCTGAAGCTTTCTTT,CASSIARGAEAFF
TRBJ1-2,TRBV2,once,-,TGTGCCAGCAGGGCGATACTCTATGGCTACACCTTC,CASRAILYGYTF
TRBJ1-2,TRBV15,-,-,TGTGCCACCAGCAGGTCCTTTCCCTGGCAGGGAGGAAATGGCTACACCTTC,CATSRSFPWQGGNGYTF
TRBJ2-7,TRBV7-2,-,-,TGTGCCAGCAGCCTCACAGGGAGCAGGGAGCAGTACTTC,CASSLTGSREQYF
TRBJ2-2,TRBV9,-,-,TGTGCCAGCAGCGTAGAAGGGGGGGCAGACACCGGGGAGCTGTTTTTT,CASSVEGGADTGELFF
TRBJ1-2,TRBV3-1,-,-,TGTGCCAGCAGCCAAGATGGCAGGGGACCTAACTGTGGCTACACCTTC,CASSQDGRGPNCGYTF
TRBJ2-3,TRBV18,-,TRBD2,TGTGCCAGCTCACCGGGACTAGCCCGGGATACGCAGTATTTT,CASSPGLARDTQYF
TRBJ2-1,TRBV20-1,once,TRBD2,TGCAGTGCTCTAATAGCGGGAGGCAACAATGAGCAGTTCTTC,CSALIAGGNNEQFF
TRBJ2-2,TRBV20-1,many,-,TGCAGTGCTAGTGGGGACTTCACCGGGGAGCTGTTTTTT,CSASGDFTGELFF
TRBJ2-5,TRBV12-3/TRBV12-4,many,TRBD1,TGTGCCAGCAGTGAAAGATACGGGACAGGGGGGGTGCAAGAGACCCAGTACTTC,CASSERYGTGGVQETQYF
TRBJ1-2,TRBV11-3,-,TRBD1,TGTGCCAGCAGCCGCCCGACAGGGGACTATGGCTACACCTTC,CASSRPTGDYGYTF
TRBJ2-5,TRBV2,few,TRBD1,TGTGCCAGCAGTGGGACAGGGGGCAGCGGGGAGACCCAGTACTTC,CASSGTGGSGETQYF
TRBJ1-2,TRBV28,-,-,TGTGCCACCGTATTCAGCCCGGACCGGGGCTACACCTTC,CATVFSPDRGYTF
TRBJ1-1,TRBV7-8,-,-,TGTGCCAGCAGCGGAACCTTCTCCGGCCGGGCTGAAGCTTTCTTT,CASSGTFSGRAEAFF
TRBJ2-7,TRBV5-8,many,TRBD2,TGTGCCAGCAGCTCCACTAGCGGGGGCCGCTGGGGGCAGTACTTC,CASSSTSGGRWGQYF
TRBJ2-5,TRBV7-2,once,-,TGTGCCAGCAGCCAGAGGGTTCAAGAGACCCAGTACTTC,CASSQRVQETQYF
TRBJ2-7,TRBV12-3/TRBV12-4,-,TRBD2,TGTGCCAGCAGTTTATCCGGGAGGAACGAGCAGTACTTC,CASSLSGRNEQYF
TRBJ2-1,TRBV11-2,-,TRBD2,TGTGCCAGCAGCCAGACTAGCGGGAACAATGAGCAGTTCTTC,CASSQTSGNNEQFF
TRBJ2-2,TRBV4-3,-,-,TGCGCCAGCAGCCAAGAAGAAGCGGCAGTCGACATCACCGGGGAGCTGTTTTTT,CASSQEEAAVDITGELFF
TRBJ1-4,TRBV9,many,TRBD1,TGTGCCAGCAGCCCACAGGGGGGCGTTGAAAAACTGTTTTTT,CASSPQGGVEKLFF
TRBJ2-7,TRBV2,many,-,TGTGCCAGCAGTGGTCACCGTACGGACGAGCAGTACTTC,CASSGHRTDEQYF
TRBJ2-7,TRBV10-3,few,TRBD1,TGTGCCATCAGGGAACAGGGGGCGGCCTACGAGCAGTACTTC,CAIREQGAAYEQYF
TRBJ1-2,TRBV10-1,-,TRBD1,TGCGCCAGCAGCACGGGACAGGCCTTCAACTATGGCTACACCTTC,CASSTGQAFNYGYTF
TRBJ2-1,TRBV2,many,-,TGTGCCAGCCAGGAAGGGGGTGGGGTAAATGAGCAGTTCTTC,CASQEGGGVNEQFF
TRBJ1-1,TRBV5-4,-,-,TGTGCCAGCAGCTCTCCTAAGACAGCGAACACTGAAGCTTTCTTT,CASSSPKTANTEAFF
TRBJ2-7,TRBV6-8,-,-,TGTGCCAGCAGTTACCAGGGGCCCTACGAGCAGTACTTC,CASSYQGPYEQYF
TRBJ2-6,TRBV10-3,-,-,TGTGCCATCAGTGACTGGTCAGCTGGGGCCAACGTCCTGACTTTC,CAISDWSAGANVLTF
TRBJ1-6,TRBV7-2,many,-,TGTGCCAGCAGCCCTGGCGGGGGGCGGAATTCACCCCTCCACTTT,CASSPGGGRNSPLHF
TRBJ2-5,TRBV20-1,-,TRBD2,TGCAGTGCTGTAGCGGGGGGGCGGCTAGAGGCCCAGTACTTC,CSAVAGGRLEAQYF
TRBJ2-5,TRBV6-1,-,TRBD1,TGTGCCAGCAGCAGGACAGGGGGCTTCGTGGAGACCCAGTACTTC,CASSRTGGFVETQYF
TRBJ2-7,TRBV24-1,-,-,TGTGCCACCAGTGACTCAAATTACGAGCAGTACTTC,CATSDSNYEQYF
TRBJ2-1,TRBV11-1,-,-,TGTGCCAGCAGCTTATCAGAGGTAAATGAGCAGTTCTTC,CASSLSEVNEQFF
TRBJ2-7,TRBV7-6,-,-,TGTGCCAGCAGCTTAGGGCCTCTACGTAGCTCCTACGAGCAGTACTTC,CASSLGPLRSSYEQYF
TRBJ2-3,TRBV12-5,many,TRBD1,TGTGCTAGTGGTGGGTCGGACAGGATGGGCACAGATACGCAGTATTTT,CASGGSDRMGTDTQYF
TRBJ1-6,TRBV20-1,-,TRBD1,TGCAGTGCTAGGGGTGGACAGGGCGTGCTCCCCCTCCACTTT,CSARGGQGVLPLHF